A single sample is the source of the 19 T cell receptor beta chains below, sequenced in a study of cytomegalovirus exposure and HLA in healthy donors. Primers for the PCR totalled 60 Vbeta and 13 Jbeta. Produced via immunoSEQ multiplex PCR; TCRdb's table is partial and in-frame only. This table holds approximately 90,000 clones, about 76% found once. Specimen: PBMCs. These receptors were obtained from a woman between 40 and 50 years old in good health and CMV-seronegative.

The J gene is TRBJ1-1, the V gene TRBV6-9; tentative D call: TRBD1 (5 bases). Germline lookup yields CDR1 MNHGY and CDR2 SVAAGI. There are 12 residues in the CDR3. Trimming pared 3 bases from V and 11 bases from J, leaving 13 bases between. CDR3 protein: CASSYLRALAFF. The CDR3 nucleotides read TGTGCCAGCAGTTACCTCAGGGCTCTGGCTTTCTTT.

The gene calls are TRBV10-1 and TRBJ2-2; 7 bases agree with TRBD2. The V segment lost 11 bases and the J segment 3 bases; nucleotides outside the gene matches: 9. In germline, CDR1 is WNHNN, CDR2 SYGVQD (reference sequence). This CDR3 spans 14 amino acids. The DNA for the CDR3 is TGCGCCGGCCCCTCGGGAGGCTACACCGGGGAGCTGTTTTTT. Its protein is CAGPSGGYTGELFF.

The rearrangement joins TRBV28 to TRBJ1-1, with 9 bases that match TRBD1. The junction had 4 bases not matched to a gene; V was cut back by 6 bases and J by 2 bases. The CDR3 has 14 amino acids. The germline V gene encodes CDR1 MDHEN and CDR2 SYDVKM. CDR3 in amino acids: CASRRQGVNTEAFF. CDR3 in DNA: TGTGCCAGCAGGCGACAGGGGGTAAACACTGAAGCTTTCTTT.

V usage is TRBV7-9 and J usage is TRBJ2-1, with 9 positions matching TRBD1. The CDR3 spans 15 residues. Germline loops: CDR1 SEHNR, CDR2 FQNEAQ (reference sequence). After removal of 2 bases from V and 6 bases from J, the junction contained 5 bases not matched to a gene. CDR3 nucleotide sequence: TGTGCCAGCAGCTTATCCGGGACAGGGATCAATGAGCAGTTCTTC. Translated: CASSLSGTGINEQFF.

The chain employs TRBV11-2 and TRBJ2-7, with D perhaps matching TRBD2 (6 bases). Germline lookup yields CDR1 SGHAT and CDR2 FQNNGV. Trimming removed 7 bases from V and 4 bases from J, with 14 bases in between. This CDR3 comprises 13 residues. CDR3 in amino acids: CASTTRRGYEQYF. CDR3 in DNA: TGTGCCAGCACTACCCGTCGGGGGTACGAGCAGTACTTC.

The V call is TRBV4-2, the J call TRBJ2-7, with a possible D match to TRBD2 (5 bases). CDR3 length: 15 residues. The germline CDR1 and CDR2 sequences are LGHNA and YNFKEQ. V was shortened by 0 bases and J by 0 bases, with 9 bases between the two germline ends. The CDR3 is CASSQEQRSSYEQYF. CDR3 DNA sequence: TGTGCCAGCAGCCAAGAGCAGCGGAGCTCCTACGAGCAGTACTTC.

V usage is TRBV28 and J usage is TRBJ1-1; D not certain. This CDR3 is 12 amino acids long. Germline loops: CDR1 MDHEN, CDR2 SYDVKM. Trimming took 6 bases from V and 3 from J, leaving 8 bases between them. CDR3 in amino acids: CASSGIHTEAFF. The DNA of the CDR3 is TGTGCCAGCAGCGGTATTCACACTGAAGCTTTCTTT.

V gene TRBV6-6 combines with J gene TRBJ1-2; TRBD1 matches 9 bases. The trim removed 4 bases at V and 6 bases at J, leaving 6 bases unmatched. Per the germline V gene, CDR1 is MNHNY and CDR2 is SVGAGI (reference sequence). This CDR3 comprises 14 residues. This CDR3 reads CASSSLQGAHGYTF. The CDR3 bases are TGTGCCAGCAGTTCCCTACAGGGGGCCCATGGCTACACCTTC.

The table lists this clone with a few counts. The chain links TRBV5-1 to TRBJ1-1, with no clear D. Germline CDR1 SGHRS, CDR2 YFSETQ. The V end was cut by 0 bases, the J end by 1 base, with 7 bases between. There are 14 residues in the CDR3. In DNA, the CDR3 is TGCGCCAGCAGCTTGGCCGTGTCGAACACTGAAGCTTTCTTT. It encodes CASSLAVSNTEAFF.

The chain recombines TRBV5-5 with TRBJ1-2; 7 bases map to TRBD1. This CDR3 contains 15 residues. V trimming: 4 bases; J trimming: 4 bases; junction bases outside the gene matches: 10. The germline CDR1 and CDR2 sequences are SGHKS and YYEKEE (reference sequence). The CDR3 DNA follows: TGTGCCAGCAGCCCCGGGACAGTCCAATCCTATGGCTACACCTTC. Its translation: CASSPGTVQSYGYTF.

About this clone: In the same sample, other DNA sequences code for this CDR3. The chain has TRBV18 and TRBJ2-5, with 7 positions matching TRBD1. This CDR3 region has 14 residues. V dropped 1 base and J dropped 4; count of bases not matched to a gene: 3. Germline V gene lookup returns CDR1 KGHSH and CDR2 LQKENI. The DNA of the CDR3 is TGTGCCAGCTCACCACTAGACAGGGCAGAGACCCAGTACTTC. Translated, it gives CASSPLDRAETQYF.

Only a few counts were recorded for this clone. This chain joins TRBV5-6 and TRBJ2-5; D is uncertain. Trimming pared 1 base from V and 5 bases from J, leaving 9 bases between. CDR1 is SGHDT, CDR2 YYEEEE, per germline. This CDR3 spans 13 amino acids. The CDR3 protein is CASSLNRVETQYF. CDR3 bases: TGTGCCAGCAGCTTGAACCGGGTGGAGACCCAGTACTTC.

The V and J genes are TRBV11-3 and TRBJ2-1; D may be TRBD2 (6 bases). Trimming took 1 base from V and 5 from J, leaving 12 bases between them. This CDR3 has 15 amino acids. Germline V gene sequence: CDR1 SGHNT, CDR2 YENEEA. The CDR3 nucleotides read TGTGCCAGCAGCTTAGGGCTAGCGCTTGACAATGAGCAGTTCTTC. Residues: CASSLGLALDNEQFF.

The chain couples TRBV27 to TRBJ2-1, with D unresolved. V lost 5 bases, J lost 5 bases, and 16 bases lay in between. This CDR3 is 15 amino acids long. Germline values: CDR1 MNHEY, CDR2 SMNVEV (reference sequence). The chain's CDR3 is CASSPLTWFNNEQFF. The CDR3 region has the DNA TGTGCCAGCAGTCCCCTGACATGGTTTAACAATGAGCAGTTCTTC.

The V and J genes are TRBV10-2 and TRBJ1-1, with 9 bases lining up with TRBD1. J was trimmed by 3 bases and V by 6 bases; bases with no gene match: 8. The CDR3 totals 15 residues. Germline loops: CDR1 WSHSY, CDR2 SAAADI. CDR3 coding DNA: TGCGCCAGCAGGGCGGACAGGGGTTGGGACACTGAAGCTTTCTTT. Translation gives CASRADRGWDTEAFF.

V is TRBV6-5 and J is TRBJ1-5; 9 bases are shared with TRBD1. V lost 2 bases and J lost 7; bases outside the gene matches: 6. CDR1 is MNHEY and CDR2 is SVGAGI in the germline V gene. The CDR3 is made up of 15 amino acids. The DNA for the CDR3 is TGTGCCAGCAGTTACCGTCGGGGACAGGGCCAGCCCCAGCATTTT. Protein: CASSYRRGQGQPQHF.

This rearrangement joins TRBV14 to TRBJ2-6; TRBD2 matches 14 bases. This CDR3 comprises 19 residues. The V segment lost 3 bases and the J segment 0 bases; nucleotides outside the gene matches: 4. The V gene's germline CDR1 is SGHDN and CDR2 FVKESK. CDR3 coding DNA: TGTGCCAGCAGCCACCGACTAGCGGGGGGGTACTCTGGGGCCAACGTCCTGACTTTC. Amino acid sequence: CASSHRLAGGYSGANVLTF. The entire variable domain, with the rest obtained from reference TRBV14 and TRBJ2-6, is as follows: EAGVTQFPSHSVIEKGQTVTLRCDPISGHDNLYWYRRVMGKEIKFLLHFVKESKQDESGMPNNRFLAERTGGTYSTLKVQPAELEDSGVYFCASSHRLAGGYSGANVLTFGAGSRLTVL.

The rearrangement uses TRBV27 and TRBJ2-7; 9 bases map to TRBD1. Trimming took 5 bases from V and 6 from J; bases not matched to a gene: 11. The V gene's germline CDR1 is MNHEY and CDR2 SMNVEV (reference sequence). The CDR3 runs 15 residues. The CDR3 sequence is CASSTPGTGTSEQYF. CDR3 in DNA: TGTGCCAGCAGTACTCCCGGGACAGGGACCTCCGAGCAGTACTTC.

This clone appeared a single time. The genes are TRBV9 and TRBJ1-4; no reliable D call. The CDR3 sequence is 14 residues long. Germline CDR1 and CDR2: SGDLS and YYNGEE. V was pared by 4 bases and J by 5 bases, with 12 bases between. CDR3 DNA: TGTGCCAGCAGCCCACAGATTTCAAATGAAAAACTGTTTTTT. It specifies CASSPQISNEKLFF.